The clone carrying this T cell receptor (beta chain) was counted at least ten times. The data were obtained in a study of neurological immune-mediated disorders. Template-switch 5'RACE cDNA synthesis added a 10-nucleotide unique molecular identifier. TCRdb reprocessed the 5' RACE reads with MiXCR, giving one entry per CDR3 protein. The sample yields about 82,000 distinct CDR3 sequences, 2% to 3% seen once. There are 13 residues in the CDR3. From germline, CDR1 is LNHDA and CDR2 SQIVND (reference sequence). The V gene lost 0 bases and the J gene lost 5 bases, with 5 bases spanning the gap. The sample taken for sequencing was PBMCs. The TCR originated in a woman under 40 with multiple sclerosis. The chain is built from TRBV19 and TRBJ1-3, with D uncertain. As DNA, the CDR3 is TGTGCCAGTAGTATAGAAGGGAGAAACACCATATATTTT. Translation gives CASSIEGRNTIYF. Full variable domain (remainder filled in from reference TRBV19 and TRBJ1-3): DGGITQSPKYLFRKEGQNVTLSCEQNLNHDAMYWYRQDPGQGLRLIYYSQIVNDFQKGDIAEGYSVSREKKESFPLTVTSAQKNPTAFYLCASSIEGRNTIYFGEGSWLTVV.